This T cell receptor beta chain stems from a study of blood T cell repertoires in COVID-19. Study information: Donors in the United States, Italy and Spain gave samples during acute or convalescent COVID-19. The analysed material was cDNA or gDNA that came from T cells, B-cell-depleted T cells, or PBMCs.

The table came from immunoSEQ multiplex PCR; TCRdb's copy has only in-frame clones and leaves some out. Here the sample spans 450,000 or so clones, nearly 90% being singletons. Trimming took 2 bases from V and 2 from J; bases not matched to a gene: 2. CDR1 SGHNT and CDR2 YYREEE come from the germline V gene (reference sequence). This CDR3 region has 17 residues. Material: peripheral blood. The gene calls are TRBV5-4 and TRBJ1-6, with 12 bases fitting TRBD1. The sequence was obtained from a man between 18 and 29 years old with COVID-19, enrolled during active disease. The CDR3: CASSFGTGGPYNSPLHF. In DNA form, the CDR3 reads TGTGCCAGCAGCTTCGGGACAGGGGGCCCCTATAATTCACCCCTCCACTTT. Variable domain in full (rest from reference TRBV5-4 and TRBJ1-6): ETGVTQSPTHLIKTRGQQVTLRCSSQSGHNTVSWYQQALGQGPQFIFQYYREEENGRGNFPPRFSGLQFPNYSSELNVNALELDDSALYLCASSFGTGGPYNSPLHFGNGTRLTVT.